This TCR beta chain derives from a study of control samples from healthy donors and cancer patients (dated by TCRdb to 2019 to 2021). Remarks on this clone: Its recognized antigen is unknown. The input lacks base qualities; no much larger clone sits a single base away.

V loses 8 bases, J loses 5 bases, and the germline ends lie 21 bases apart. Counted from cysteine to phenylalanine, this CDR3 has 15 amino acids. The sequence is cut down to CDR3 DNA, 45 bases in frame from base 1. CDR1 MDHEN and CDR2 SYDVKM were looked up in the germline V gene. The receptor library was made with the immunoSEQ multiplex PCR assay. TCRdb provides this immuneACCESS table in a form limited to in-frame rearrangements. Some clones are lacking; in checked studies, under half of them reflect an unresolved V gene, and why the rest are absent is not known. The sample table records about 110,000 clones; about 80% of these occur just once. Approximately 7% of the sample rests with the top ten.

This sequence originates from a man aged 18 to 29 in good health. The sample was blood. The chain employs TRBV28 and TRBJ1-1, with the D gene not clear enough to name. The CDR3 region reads CASPARGGIMTEAFF. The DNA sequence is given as TGTGCCAGCCCCGCCCGGGGAGGGATTATGACTGAAGCTTTCTTT.